These 26 T cell receptor beta chains were all obtained from the same sample, sequenced in a study of blood T cells in healthy people across ages. For the second PCR, which ran for roughly 7 to 11 cycles, a sample-barcoded 5' primer and a J-beta primer mix were used. In TCRdb, the 5' RACE reads were re-called with MiXCR into one record per CDR3 protein. The table records 1.5 million to 2 million distinct CDR3 sequences, over 25% of them present only once. Material: blood. The receptors stem from a woman aged 25 to 39 in good health.

This clonotype was seen just once. The chain carries TRBV28 and TRBJ1-6; D may be TRBD1 (6 bases). The CDR3 sequence is 16 residues long. CDR1 MDHEN and CDR2 SYDVKM come from the germline V gene. Trimming took off 4 bases at V and 10 bases at J, with 20 bases between the two ends. The CDR3 nucleotides are TGTGCCAGCAGTTCCTTAAAGGGGGAGAGTTACTCACCCCTCCACTTT. It encodes CASSSLKGESYSPLHF.

In its sample, this clonotype was seen a few times. This sequence joins TRBV29-1 and TRBJ2-7; the match to TRBD1 covers 7 bases. CDR1 and CDR2 from the germline V gene are SQVTM and ANQGSEA. The J segment lost 0 bases and the V segment lost 2 bases, leaving 7 bases of the junction unmatched. The CDR3 has 15 residues. CDR3 loop: CSVEKQGPSSYEQYF. The CDR3 region has the DNA TGCAGCGTTGAAAAACAGGGGCCGAGCTCCTACGAGCAGTACTTC.

This clonotype was detected ten times or more. The chain employs TRBV7-9 and TRBJ2-7, with TRBD2 as a possible D gene (6 bases). From germline, CDR1 is SEHNR and CDR2 FQNEAQ (reference sequence). The CDR3 is 13 residues long. Trimming cost V 7 bases and J 2 bases, with 12 bases left between them. CDR3 nucleotide sequence: TGTGCCAGCATCCGGGACTCCCCCTACGAGCAGTACTTC. It specifies CASIRDSPYEQYF.

The sample holds a few counts of this clonotype. The rearrangement joins TRBV20-1 to TRBJ2-7; D gene uncertain. V was shortened by 1 base and J by 0 bases, with 13 bases between the two germline ends. Germline CDR1 reads DFQATT; CDR2 reads SNEGSKA (reference sequence). The length of the CDR3 is 15 residues. This CDR3 reads CSARVDLVSSYEQYF. The CDR3 coding sequence is TGCAGTGCTAGAGTAGACCTAGTAAGCTCCTACGAGCAGTACTTC.

The V and J genes are TRBV27 and TRBJ2-1, with D possibly being TRBD2 (6 bases). This CDR3 has 15 residues. The germline V gene has CDR1 MNHEY and CDR2 SMNVEV (reference sequence). Trimming cost V 5 bases and J 4 bases, with 15 bases left between them. The CDR3 DNA sequence: TGTGCCAGCAGTCTCACGCTCGGGGGATACAATGAGCAGTTCTTC. Translating gives CASSLTLGGYNEQFF.

This rearrangement joins TRBV28 to TRBJ2-3; unclear D gene. The CDR3 covers 13 residues. Germline V gene data show CDR1 as MDHEN and CDR2 as SYDVKM. Trimming cost V 3 bases and J 3 bases, with 7 bases left between them. The CDR3 loop is CASSFRLTDTQYF. The CDR3 DNA is TGTGCCAGCAGTTTCCGTCTTACAGATACGCAGTATTTT.

The gene calls are TRBV4-3 and TRBJ1-5; TRBD1 aligns across 10 bases. From germline, CDR1 is LGHNA and CDR2 YSLEER. Trimming cost V 0 bases and J 5 bases; bases outside gene matches: 4. The CDR3 has 16 amino acids. Here the CDR3 reads CASSQERDRGYQPQHF. The DNA of the CDR3 is TGCGCCAGCAGCCAAGAGCGGGACAGGGGATATCAGCCCCAGCATTTT.

The chain carries TRBV6-1 and TRBJ2-2; 13 nucleotides match TRBD2. This CDR3 is 18 amino acids long. After removal of 5 bases from V and 2 bases from J, the junction contained 8 bases not matched to a gene. Germline V CDR1 and CDR2: MNHNS, SASEGT. This CDR3 reads CASSQLGLAGYNTGELFF. CDR3 in DNA: TGTGCCAGCAGTCAACTGGGACTAGCGGGGTACAACACCGGGGAGCTGTTTTTT.

This clonotype was recorded a few times. The chain employs TRBV7-6 and TRBJ2-1; D perhaps matches TRBD1 (7 bases). Between the trimmed V and J ends, which lost 4 bases and 4 bases, there was a span of 11 bases. Looked up from germline, CDR1 is SGHVS and CDR2 is FNYEAQ. The CDR3 sequence is 14 residues long. The CDR3, as DNA: TGTGCCAGCAGCTGGGGGGACAGATACAATGAGCAGTTCTTC. It is translated as CASSWGDRYNEQFF.

Regarding this clonotype: Relative to the germline gene, one junction end is altered; a read error may explain this. The chain recombines TRBV18 with TRBJ2-2; 9 nucleotides agree with TRBD1. The CDR3 runs 16 residues. Germline V gives CDR1 KGHSH, CDR2 LQKENI. CDR3 DNA: TGTGCCAGCTCCAATCCCGGACAGGGGACCACCGGGGAGCGGTTTTTT. Translation: CASSNPGQGTTGERFF.

The CDR3 bases are TGTGCCAGCAGAGCTACCGGGACAGGGACCTACGAGCAGTACTTC. Its protein product is CASRATGTGTYEQYF. V usage is TRBV7-9 and J usage is TRBJ2-7; 9 bases match TRBD1. This CDR3 spans 15 amino acids. Germline trimming cut 6 bases from V and 2 bases from J; bases unmatched to any gene: 8. Germline CDR1 reads SEHNR; CDR2 reads FQNEAQ (reference sequence).

Worth noting for this clonotype: At one boundary the junction diverges from the germline segment, which might be a read error. This sequence joins TRBV28 and TRBJ1-2; no definite D call. The germline V gene has CDR1 MDHEN and CDR2 SYDVKM. The CDR3 is made up of 11 amino acids. The CDR3: CASSSSHGCTF. DNA for the CDR3: TGTGCCAGCAGTTCCAGTCATGGCTGCACCTTC.

This clonotype was seen at least ten times. The CDR3 region is CASSLLLRDNGYTF. The CDR3 coding sequence is TGTGCCAGCAGCCTACTTCTTCGGGACAATGGCTACACCTTC. J is TRBJ1-2 and V is TRBV6-1, with D possibly matching TRBD1 (6 bases). V was trimmed by 6 bases and J by 6 bases, leaving 17 bases between them. Germline V lookup: CDR1 MNHNS, CDR2 SASEGT. The length of the CDR3 is 14 residues.

This clonotype was seen a few times. The V gene is TRBV24-1, the J gene TRBJ2-3, with TRBD2 identical over 7 bases. Germline CDR1 reads KGHDR; CDR2 reads SFDVKD. V gave up 4 bases and J gave up 6 bases; unmatched junction bases: 6. The CDR3 consists of 14 residues. The CDR3 DNA reads as TGTGCCACCAGTGAGGGAGGGTCGTTGGATACGCAGTATTTT. Its translation: CATSEGGSLDTQYF.

This clonotype has ten or more counts. The rearrangement links TRBV24-1 to TRBJ2-1; D is uncertain. V lost 4 bases and J 5 bases, leaving 8 bases between the germline ends. The V gene's germline CDR1 is KGHDR and CDR2 SFDVKD. The CDR3 totals 13 residues. CDR3 in amino acids: CATSDPPDNEQFF. The CDR3 DNA follows: TGTGCCACCAGTGACCCTCCTGACAATGAGCAGTTCTTC.

V gene TRBV6-2 or TRBV6-3 combines with J gene TRBJ2-3, with 7 positions matching TRBD2. Germline V gene data show CDR1 as MNHEY and CDR2 as SVGEGT. The CDR3 has 15 residues. Trimming cost V 0 bases and J 4 bases; bases outside gene matches: 4. The CDR3 bases are TGTGCCAGCAGTTACTCCACTAGCGCCGCAGATACGCAGTATTTT. It translates to CASSYSTSAADTQYF.

Remarks on this clonotype: A much more abundant neighbour one base away suggests this may be a read error. The chain joins TRBV5-5 to TRBJ2-7; 8 nucleotides align to TRBD1. The germline CDR1 and CDR2 sequences are SGHKS and YYEKEE (reference sequence). With 5 bases clipped from V and 3 bases from J, the junction kept 10 bases outside the gene matches. This CDR3 spans 15 amino acids. CDR3: CASRADRGACYEQYF. The CDR3 nucleotides read TGTGCCAGCAGAGCCGACAGGGGAGCTTGCTACGAGCAGTACTTC.

The genes are TRBV28 and TRBJ1-2; D gene uncertain. The CDR3 length is 16 residues. Trimming stripped 1 base from V and 8 bases from J, with 20 bases between. Germline values: CDR1 MDHEN, CDR2 SYDVKM. This CDR3 reads CASSLSPRSTWSGYTF. The CDR3 bases are TGTGCCAGCAGTTTATCTCCCCGCAGTACCTGGTCAGGCTACACCTTC.

This rearrangement joins TRBV5-1 to TRBJ1-1, with TRBD1 matching over 7 bases. Germline trimming cut 3 bases from V and 7 bases from J; bases unmatched to any gene: 9. This CDR3 has 14 residues. The germline V gene has CDR1 SGHRS and CDR2 YFSETQ. CDR3 nucleotides: TGCGCCAGCAGCTCTATCAGGGGGGGGATTGAAGCTTTCTTT. Protein sequence: CASSSIRGGIEAFF. The variable domain in full, completed from reference TRBV5-1 and TRBJ1-1, reads KAGVTQTPRYLIKTRGQQVTLSCSPISGHRSVSWYQQTPGQGLQFLFEYFSETQRNKGNFPGRFSGRQFSNSRSEMNVSTLELGDSALYLCASSSIRGGIEAFFGQGTRLTVV.

This clonotype was observed a handful of times. The chain couples TRBV5-1 to TRBJ1-5; D is unclear. V shed 0 bases and J shed 7 bases, with 11 bases lying between them. CDR1 is SGHRS, CDR2 YFSETQ, per germline. This CDR3 is 14 amino acids long. CDR3 sequence (DNA): TGCGCCAGCAGCTTGGCCCCAGGTCCGCAGCCCCAGCATTTT. It yields the protein CASSLAPGPQPQHF.

With respect to this clonotype: One junction end does not reproduce the germline sequence, and a read error may be involved. The rearrangement uses TRBV7-2 and TRBJ2-3; TRBD2 matches 10 bases. In germline, CDR1 is SGHTA, CDR2 FQGNSA. The CDR3 length is 14 residues. CDR3 loop: CAGSGLAATDTQYF. For the CDR3, the DNA is TGTGCCGGCAGCGGACTAGCGGCCACAGATACGCAGTATTTT.

The chain uses TRBV5-6 and TRBJ1-2; D remains ambiguous. Per the germline V gene, CDR1 is SGHDT and CDR2 is YYEEEE. There are 14 residues in the CDR3. Trimming took off 2 bases at V and 6 bases at J, with 14 bases between the two ends. The CDR3 DNA reads as TGTGCCAGCAGCTTAATTCGTCGGCAGGATGGCTACACCTTC. This encodes CASSLIRRQDGYTF.

This rearrangement joins TRBV29-1 to TRBJ2-1; 10 bases agree with TRBD2. From germline, CDR1 is SQVTM and CDR2 ANQGSEA. The trim removed 3 bases at V and 5 bases at J, leaving 4 bases unmatched. CDR3 length equals 14 residues. CDR3 sequence (DNA): TGCAGCGTTGATATAGGACTAGCGGACAATGAGCAGTTCTTC. Encoded protein: CSVDIGLADNEQFF.

This chain uses TRBV5-1 with TRBJ1-2; D ambiguous. The V end lost 0 bases, the J end lost 8 bases, and 11 bases lay between the germline ends. CDR1 SGHRS and CDR2 YFSETQ come from the germline V gene. The CDR3 has 13 residues. The CDR3 protein is CASSLDLYQGYTF. CDR3 in DNA: TGCGCCAGCAGCTTGGACCTATACCAGGGCTACACCTTC.

Details on this clonotype: Its ends do not fully match the called genes, so a read error is possible. This chain uses TRBV7-4 with TRBJ2-1; perhaps TRBD1 as D (5 bases). The CDR3 has 12 residues. The germline V gene encodes CDR1 SGHVT and CDR2 SQSDAQ. CDR3 bases: TGTGCCAGCAGCTTAGGACAGACGGAGCCGTTCTTC. Protein: CASSLGQTEPFF.

This clonotype appeared a few times. V usage is TRBV25-1 and J usage is TRBJ2-1, with D perhaps matching TRBD1 or TRBD2 (6 bases each). CDR3 length equals 15 residues. The germline CDR1 and CDR2 sequences are MGHDK and SYGVNS. The V gene lost 3 bases and the J gene lost 7 bases, with 16 bases spanning the gap. CDR3 nucleotides: TGTGCCAGCAGTGACGGTGGGGGGCCGGGGAATGAGCAGTTCTTC. As protein: CASSDGGGPGNEQFF.